The 20 T cell receptor beta chains reported below all come from one sample, sequenced in a study of OX40 agonist ivuxolimab in advanced cancers. Clones were read by immunoSEQ multiplex PCR, and TCRdb kept only the in-frame ones, dropping some. Among tens of thousands of clones listed, around four fifths were seen once. The source was CD4+ or CD8+ T cells sorted from blood, collected in a trial of the OX40 agonist ivuxolimab. These receptors all stem from an adult with an advanced solid tumor such as melanoma, head and neck, liver or kidney cancer.

The genes are TRBV19 and TRBJ2-2; D remains ambiguous. The CDR3 is 15 amino acids. The germline V and J ends were trimmed by 7 bases and 4 bases, with 16 bases remaining between them. Germline lookup yields CDR1 LNHDA and CDR2 SQIVND (reference sequence). CDR3 nucleotides: TGTGCCAGTAAGTCCCCGAGGTCGCTCACCGGGGAGCTGTTTTTT. Translating it yields CASKSPRSLTGELFF. Full variable domain (rest looked up from reference TRBV19 and TRBJ2-2): DGGITQSPKYLFRKEGQNVTLSCEQNLNHDAMYWYRQDPGQGLRLIYYSQIVNDFQKGDIAEGYSVSREKKESFPLTVTSAQKNPTAFYLCASKSPRSLTGELFFGEGSRLTVL.

The rearrangement uses TRBV11-2 and TRBJ2-1, with D possibly being TRBD1 (6 bases). This CDR3 is 15 amino acids long. The germline V and J ends were trimmed by 5 bases and 7 bases, with 18 bases remaining between them. Germline values: CDR1 SGHAT, CDR2 FQNNGV. The CDR3 DNA reads as TGTGCCAGCAGCCGACGTCTGCAGGGGTGGAATGAGCAGTTCTTC. This gives the protein CASSRRLQGWNEQFF.

The rearrangement joins TRBV7-2 to TRBJ2-7; 14 nucleotides match TRBD2. CDR3 size: 15 residues. J was trimmed by 6 bases and V by 6 bases; bases with no gene match: 7. Germline V lookup: CDR1 SGHTA, CDR2 FQGNSA. The CDR3 spells CASSLGLAGVREQYF. The CDR3 bases are TGTGCCAGCAGTTTGGGACTAGCGGGAGTCCGCGAGCAGTACTTC.

The chain employs TRBV9 and TRBJ2-1, with D unclear. The ends were cut back, 0 bases at V and 5 bases at J, with 9 bases in the middle. Germline V gene sequence: CDR1 SGDLS, CDR2 YYNGEE. This CDR3 has 14 amino acids. CDR3 loop: CASSVGSVHNEQFF. In DNA form, the CDR3 reads TGTGCCAGCAGCGTAGGGAGTGTCCACAATGAGCAGTTCTTC. Using reference TRBV9 and TRBJ2-1 for the parts outside the CDR3, the full variable domain is DSGVTQTPKHLITATGQRVTLRCSPRSGDLSVYWYQQSLDQGLQFLIQYYNGEERAKGNILERFSAQQFPDLHSELNLSSLELGDSALYFCASSVGSVHNEQFFGPGTRLTVL.

There are a few counts of this clone. The chain links TRBV6-6 to TRBJ1-5; D is ambiguous. Trimming shortened V by 2 bases and J by 12 bases, and 8 bases separated the two germline ends. The germline V gene has CDR1 MNHNY and CDR2 SVGAGI (reference sequence). This CDR3 region has 11 residues. CDR3 DNA sequence: TGTGCCAGCAGTTACAGGGATTTCCAGCATTTT. The encoded protein is CASSYRDFQHF.

This clone showed up just once. The chain couples TRBV18 to TRBJ1-4; D uncertain. This CDR3 is built from 15 residues. Between the trimmed V and J ends, which lost 3 bases and 8 bases, there was a span of 16 bases. Germline CDR1 is KGHSH and CDR2 is LQKENI. The CDR3 bases are TGTGCCAGCTCACCTTCAGAAGGCCGGAGGGAAAAACTGTTTTTT. Its translation is CASSPSEGRREKLFF.

This chain connects TRBV7-2 to TRBJ2-1; D gene uncertain. V lost 5 bases and J 4 bases, leaving 3 bases between the germline ends. The germline CDR1 and CDR2 sequences are SGHTA and FQGNSA. The CDR3 has 11 residues. CDR3 loop: CASSPYNEQFF. CDR3 nucleotide sequence: TGTGCCAGCAGCCCATACAATGAGCAGTTCTTC.

The rearrangement uses TRBV2 and TRBJ1-1; possibly TRBD1 for D (5 bases). CDR1 is SNHLY and CDR2 is FYNNEI in the germline V gene. The V end was cut by 5 bases, the J end by 1 base, with 11 bases between. CDR3 size: 14 residues. The DNA for the CDR3 is TGTGCCAGCAGTTTGGGCAGGGAGAACACTGAAGCTTTCTTT. Its translation is CASSLGRENTEAFF.

The chain carries TRBV27 and TRBJ2-3; 8 nucleotides line up with TRBD2. The J segment lost 1 base and the V segment lost 0 bases, leaving 0 bases of the junction unmatched. The length of the CDR3 is 15 residues. Germline lookup yields CDR1 MNHEY and CDR2 SMNVEV (reference sequence). Here the CDR3 DNA reads TGTGCCAGCAGTTTATCGACTAGCGGCACAGATACGCAGTATTTT. Its translation: CASSLSTSGTDTQYF.

The chain joins TRBV15 to TRBJ2-4; TRBD2 is a possible D gene (7 bases). CDR1 is LNHNV and CDR2 is YYDKDF in the germline V gene (reference sequence). V was trimmed by 5 bases and J by 4 bases, leaving 18 bases between them. The CDR3 runs to 16 residues. CDR3 sequence reads: CATSLGGAAKKNIQYF. The CDR3 region has the DNA TGTGCCACCAGCCTAGGGGGGGCGGCCAAAAAAAACATTCAGTACTTC.

The chain links TRBV28 to TRBJ1-5, with 8 nucleotides matching TRBD1. CDR3 length: 15 amino acids. Per the germline V gene, CDR1 is MDHEN and CDR2 is SYDVKM. V gave up 3 bases and J gave up 6 bases; unmatched junction bases: 7. Here the CDR3 DNA reads TGTGCCAGCAGTTTGGCGGCAGGGGGCAGTCAGCCCCAGCATTTT. It translates to CASSLAAGGSQPQHF.

The genes are TRBV7-2 and TRBJ2-1, with TRBD2 identical over 8 bases. Germline assignment: CDR1 SGHTA and CDR2 FQGNSA. CDR3 size: 16 residues. V shed 1 base and J 10 bases; nucleotides not matched to a gene: 12. The CDR3 sequence: CASSLEGTGGAWEQFF. As DNA, the CDR3 is TGTGCCAGCAGCTTAGAAGGTACGGGAGGGGCATGGGAGCAGTTCTTC.

The V call is TRBV28, the J call TRBJ1-6; D not certain. Germline V lookup: CDR1 MDHEN, CDR2 SYDVKM. The germline V and J ends were trimmed by 7 bases and 10 bases, with 17 bases remaining between them. The CDR3 consists of 14 residues. The CDR3 DNA follows: TGTGCCAGCATCCTAGACGGGGTTGGGTCACCCCTCCACTTT. Translation gives CASILDGVGSPLHF.

This clone is a singleton in its sample. The chain has TRBV18 and TRBJ2-3; no clear D. V dropped 0 bases and J dropped 2 bases, with 6 bases sitting between them. Germline V lookup: CDR1 KGHSH, CDR2 LQKENI. This CDR3 comprises 14 residues. CDR3 region: CASSPPSDTDTQYF. In DNA, the CDR3 is TGTGCCAGCTCACCACCTAGTGACACAGATACGCAGTATTTT.

The J gene is TRBJ2-1, the V gene TRBV29-1; possibly TRBD1 for D (6 bases). Germline V gene sequence: CDR1 SQVTM, CDR2 ANQGSEA. The CDR3 runs 14 residues. V was clipped by 3 bases and J by 7 bases, with 16 bases between them. In DNA, the CDR3 is TGCAGCGTTGATGTACAGGGTCTAAGGAATGAGCAGTTCTTC. It is translated as CSVDVQGLRNEQFF.

The chain uses TRBV10-3 and TRBJ1-1; TRBD1 aligns across 7 bases. CDR1 and CDR2 (germline): ENHRY, SYGVKD. CDR3 size: 14 residues. V was clipped by 7 bases and J by 1 base; unmatched bases: 6. The CDR3 sequence: CAINPTGPNTEAFF. DNA for the CDR3: TGTGCCATCAATCCGACAGGGCCGAACACTGAAGCTTTCTTT.

The chain is built from TRBV30 and TRBJ2-3; 7 nucleotides match TRBD1. Germline V gene lookup returns CDR1 GTSNPN and CDR2 SVGIG (reference sequence). This CDR3 is built from 17 residues. J gave up 2 bases and V 2 bases, and 13 bases lay outside the gene matches. CDR3: CAWSRPRAGGYTDTQYF. CDR3 bases: TGTGCCTGGAGTCGACCCCGAGCAGGGGGATACACAGATACGCAGTATTTT.

The chain couples TRBV7-9 to TRBJ1-2, with 8 bases identical to TRBD1. CDR1 is SEHNR and CDR2 is FQNEAQ in the germline V gene (reference sequence). V was pared by 1 base and J by 4 bases, with 5 bases of the junction left unmatched. This CDR3 has 15 amino acids. This chain's CDR3 is CASSLVAGGSYGYTF. DNA for the CDR3: TGTGCCAGCAGCTTAGTGGCAGGGGGCAGCTATGGCTACACCTTC. Using reference TRBV7-9 and TRBJ1-2 for the parts outside the CDR3, the full variable domain is DTGVSQNPRHKITKRGQNVTFRCDPISEHNRLYWYRQTLGQGPEFLTYFQNEAQLEKSRLLSDRFSAERPKGSFSTLEIQRTEQGDSAMYLCASSLVAGGSYGYTFGSGTRLTVV.

The chain recombines TRBV11-1 with TRBJ2-5; D is undetermined. The V gene's germline CDR1 is SGHAT and CDR2 FQDESV (reference sequence). The V and J ends lost 2 bases and 2 bases respectively, with 3 bases between them. The CDR3 spans 12 residues. The CDR3 DNA reads TGTGCCAGCAGCTTAAATCAAGAGACCCAGTACTTC. Its translation is CASSLNQETQYF.

The chain is built from TRBV5-4 and TRBJ2-3; a possible D gene is TRBD2 (6 bases). CDR3 length equals 15 residues. The V gene lost 0 bases and the J gene lost 1 base, with 9 bases spanning the gap. Germline V CDR1 and CDR2: SGHNT, YYREEE (reference sequence). The DNA of the CDR3 is TGTGCCAGCAGCTTGGGATGGGGGGGCACAGATACGCAGTATTTT. Its protein is CASSLGWGGTDTQYF.